This T cell receptor (beta chain) was identified in a study of cytomegalovirus exposure and HLA in healthy donors. Here immunoSEQ multiplex PCR was the method, and the copy in TCRdb shows in-frame clones only, minus some. The sample contains about 200,000 clones, around four fifths of which appear only once. CDR1 SGHRS and CDR2 YFSETQ come from the germline V gene. This CDR3 has 13 residues. V was shortened by 0 bases and J by 4 bases, with 7 bases between the two germline ends. Turning to this clone: Its antigen is still unknown.

Study conclusions and caveats: Associated with cytomegalovirus, according to the listing, were around 170 TCR beta chains.

The chain joins TRBV5-1 to TRBJ1-1; the D is unclear. The source is a woman between 18 and 29 years old in good health and CMV-seronegative. The sequenced material came from PBMCs. The CDR3 DNA follows: TGCGCCAGCAGCTTGGGGCGGACCACTGAAGCTTTCTTT. Amino acids: CASSLGRTTEAFF.